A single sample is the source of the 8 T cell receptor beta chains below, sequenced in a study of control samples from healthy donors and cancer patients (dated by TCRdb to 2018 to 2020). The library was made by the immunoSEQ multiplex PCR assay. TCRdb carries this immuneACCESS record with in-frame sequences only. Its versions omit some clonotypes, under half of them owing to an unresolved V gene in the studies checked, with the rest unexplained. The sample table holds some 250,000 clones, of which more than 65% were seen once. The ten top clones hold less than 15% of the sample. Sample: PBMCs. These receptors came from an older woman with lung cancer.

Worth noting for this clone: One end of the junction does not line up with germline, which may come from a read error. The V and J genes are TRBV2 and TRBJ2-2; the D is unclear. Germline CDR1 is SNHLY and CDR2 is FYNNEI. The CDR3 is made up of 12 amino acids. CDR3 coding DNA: TGTGCCAGCACCCCGAACGCCGGGGAGCTGTTTTTT. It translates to CASTPNAGELFF.

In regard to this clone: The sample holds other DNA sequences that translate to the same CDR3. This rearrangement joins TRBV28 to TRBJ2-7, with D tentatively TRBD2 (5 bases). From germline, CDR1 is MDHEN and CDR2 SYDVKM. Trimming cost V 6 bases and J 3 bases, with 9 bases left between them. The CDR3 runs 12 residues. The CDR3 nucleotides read TGTGCCAGCAGCCTAACTAGCTACGAGCAGTACTTC. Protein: CASSLTSYEQYF.

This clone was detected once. The CDR3 region has the DNA TGTGCCAGCAGCTCCGGACAGGGGGGTAATCAGCCCCAGCATTTT. Its translation is CASSSGQGGNQPQHF. The chain links TRBV7-6 to TRBJ1-5; 10 bases are a match to TRBD1. This CDR3 is built from 15 residues. Trimming cost V 4 bases and J 4 bases; bases outside gene matches: 4. CDR1 SGHVS and CDR2 FNYEAQ come from the germline V gene.

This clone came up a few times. The CDR3 bases are TGTGCCAGCAGGCGACAGGGGGGATCCTATAATTCACCCCTCCACTTT. It yields the protein CASRRQGGSYNSPLHF. The V gene is TRBV5-6, the J gene TRBJ1-6, with 9 bases aligning to TRBD1. The V gene end was trimmed by 5 bases and the J gene end by 1 base; junction bases not matched to a gene: 4. The CDR3 is 16 amino acids. Looked up from germline, CDR1 is SGHDT and CDR2 is YYEEEE.

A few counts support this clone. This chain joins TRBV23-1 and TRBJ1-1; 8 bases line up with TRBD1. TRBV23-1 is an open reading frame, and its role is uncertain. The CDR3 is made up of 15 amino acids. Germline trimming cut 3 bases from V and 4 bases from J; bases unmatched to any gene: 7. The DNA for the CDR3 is TGCGCCAGCAGTCACCCGTACAGGGGGAGCACTGAAGCTTTCTTT. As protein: CASSHPYRGSTEAFF.

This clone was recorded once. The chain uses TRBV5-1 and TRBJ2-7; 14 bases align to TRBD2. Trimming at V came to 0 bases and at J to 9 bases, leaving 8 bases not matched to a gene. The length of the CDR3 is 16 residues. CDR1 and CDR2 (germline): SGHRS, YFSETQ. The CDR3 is CASSLASTSGRAAQYF. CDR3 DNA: TGCGCCAGCAGCTTGGCCTCGACTAGCGGGAGGGCCGCGCAGTACTTC.

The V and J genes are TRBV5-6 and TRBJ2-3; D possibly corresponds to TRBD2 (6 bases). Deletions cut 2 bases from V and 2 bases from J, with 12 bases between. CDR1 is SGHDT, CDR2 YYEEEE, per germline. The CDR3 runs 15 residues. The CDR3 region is CASSFVAGNTDTQYF. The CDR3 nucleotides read TGTGCCAGCAGCTTCGTCGCGGGGAACACAGATACGCAGTATTTT.

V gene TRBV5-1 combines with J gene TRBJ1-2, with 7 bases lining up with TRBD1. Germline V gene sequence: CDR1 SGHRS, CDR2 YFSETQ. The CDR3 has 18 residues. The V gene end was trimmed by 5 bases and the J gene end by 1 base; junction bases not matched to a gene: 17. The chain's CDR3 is CASRPPPATGAHNYGYTF. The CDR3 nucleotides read TGCGCCAGCAGACCACCGCCGGCTACAGGGGCCCATAACTATGGCTACACCTTC.